This T cell receptor beta chain was captured by sequencing in a study of TET2 disruption in CD19-targeted CAR T cells listed by TCRdb under 2018. Regarding the study in general: The number of samples was determined by the original clinical trial design and by which samples were available, and no additional inclusion criteria were applied.

Concerning this clone itself: Its binding antigen is unknown. From the germline J gene comes the end of the CDR3, since the read stops 3 residues before it.

What the work shows at the level of the full study, not this receptor alone: Conclusions about the CAR T cells of the patient were based on extensive analysis of a single subject.

Counted from cysteine to phenylalanine, this CDR3 has 14 amino acids. Shown are 33 bases from within the CDR3, in frame from base 1. CDR1 is given as SEHNR and CDR2 as FQNEAQ, both from the germline V gene (reference sequence). The immunoSEQ assay was used for deep sequencing of the TCR beta chain. On the study's bioinformatics: Only productive TCR beta rearrangements were used to calculate clonotype frequencies. In its TCRdb copy, this immuneACCESS table keeps in-frame sequences only and misses some clones. Where compared with another copy, unresolved V genes explain less than half of these, and the others have no known cause. D and trimming come from the DNA, and the V and J calls and clone size come from that table. This sample's records show under 30,000 clones. Clones ranked in the top ten supply 1.5% to 2% of the sample. The label giving this sample's treatment or condition can be read as: autologous CTL019 cells: CD19 CAR with 4-1BB and CD3 zeta domains. TCR zeta and 4-1BB costimulatory signaling domains were built into the CD19 CAR. Leukapheresis was used to collect T cells from peripheral blood for manufacturing CTL019. The DNeasy Blood and Tissue Kit was used to extract genomic DNA from pre-infusion T cells, peripheral blood, or sorted post-infusion T cells.

The chain links TRBV7-9 with TRBJ1-3, with TRBD1 as a weak D call on 6 bases. This sample comprised CD8- CAR+ T cells sorted from cultured blood T cells, obtained for CD19 CAR T cell therapy. Per the publication, the cell subset or site label means: CD8-negative CAR-positive T cells from the infusion product. The sequence was obtained from a man aged 65 to 79 with chronic lymphocytic leukemia. The sequenced part of the CDR3 DNA is TGTGCCAGCAGTTTACAGGGAGCTGGAACCACA. This gives the protein CASSLQGAGTT. The full-length CDR3 reads as CASSLQGAGTTIYF.